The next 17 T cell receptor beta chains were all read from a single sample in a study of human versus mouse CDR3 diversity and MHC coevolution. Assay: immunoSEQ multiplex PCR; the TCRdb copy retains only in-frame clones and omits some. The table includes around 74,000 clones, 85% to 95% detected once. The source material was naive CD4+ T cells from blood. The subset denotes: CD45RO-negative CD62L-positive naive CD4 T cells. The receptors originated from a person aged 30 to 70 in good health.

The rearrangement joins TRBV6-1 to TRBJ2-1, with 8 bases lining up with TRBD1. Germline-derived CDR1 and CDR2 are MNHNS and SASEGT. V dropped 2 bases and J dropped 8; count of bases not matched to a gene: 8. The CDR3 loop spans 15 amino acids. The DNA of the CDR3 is TGTGCCAGCAGTGAATCTGCCAGGGGGCGCGATGAGCAGTTCTTC. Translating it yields CASSESARGRDEQFF.

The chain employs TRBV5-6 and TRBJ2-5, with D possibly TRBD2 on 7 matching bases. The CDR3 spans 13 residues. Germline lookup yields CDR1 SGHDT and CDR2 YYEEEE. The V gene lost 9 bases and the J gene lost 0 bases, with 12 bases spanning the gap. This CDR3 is CATKGGYQETQYF. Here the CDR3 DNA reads TGTGCCACCAAGGGGGGGTACCAAGAGACCCAGTACTTC.

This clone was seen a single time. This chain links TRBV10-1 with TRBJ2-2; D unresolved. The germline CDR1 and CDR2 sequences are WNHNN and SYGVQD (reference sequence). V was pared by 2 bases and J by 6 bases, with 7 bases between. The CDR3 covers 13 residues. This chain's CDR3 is CASSEVMSGELFF. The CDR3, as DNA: TGCGCCAGCAGTGAGGTTATGTCCGGGGAGCTGTTTTTT.

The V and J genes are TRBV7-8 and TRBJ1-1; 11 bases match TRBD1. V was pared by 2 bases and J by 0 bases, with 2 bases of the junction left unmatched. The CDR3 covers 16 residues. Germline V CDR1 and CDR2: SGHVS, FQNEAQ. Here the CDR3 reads CASSLSGQGVNTEAFF. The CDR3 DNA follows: TGTGCCAGCAGCTTATCGGGACAGGGGGTGAACACTGAAGCTTTCTTT. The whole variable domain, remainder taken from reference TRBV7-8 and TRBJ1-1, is GAGVSQSPRYKVAKRGQDVALRCDPISGHVSLFWYQQALGQGPEFLTYFQNEAQLDKSGLPSDRFFAERPEGSVSTLKIQRTQQEDSAVYLCASSLSGQGVNTEAFFGQGTRLTVV.

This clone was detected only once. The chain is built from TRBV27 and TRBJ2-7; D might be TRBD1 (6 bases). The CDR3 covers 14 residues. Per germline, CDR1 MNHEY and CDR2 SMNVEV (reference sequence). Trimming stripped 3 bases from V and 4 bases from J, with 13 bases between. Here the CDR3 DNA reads TGTGCCAGCAGTTTGCACAGGGCCACTTACGAGCAGTACTTC. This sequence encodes CASSLHRATYEQYF.

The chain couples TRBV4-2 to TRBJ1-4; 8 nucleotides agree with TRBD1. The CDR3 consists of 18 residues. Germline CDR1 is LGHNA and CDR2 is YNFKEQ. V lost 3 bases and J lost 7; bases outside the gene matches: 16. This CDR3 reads CASSHQADRQGLGEKLFF. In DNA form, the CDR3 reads TGTGCCAGCAGCCACCAGGCCGACCGACAGGGGCTGGGTGAAAAACTGTTTTTT.

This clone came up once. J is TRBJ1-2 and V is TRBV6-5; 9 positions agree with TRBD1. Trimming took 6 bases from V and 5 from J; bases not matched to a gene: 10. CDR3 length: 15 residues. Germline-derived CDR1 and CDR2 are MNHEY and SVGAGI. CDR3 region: CASRARTGGGYGYTF. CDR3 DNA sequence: TGTGCCAGCAGAGCAAGAACAGGGGGCGGTTATGGCTACACCTTC.

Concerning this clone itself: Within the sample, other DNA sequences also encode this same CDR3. The CDR3 bases are TGTGCCAGCAGCCCCGACAGGGCCGAGACCCAGTACTTC. Translated: CASSPDRAETQYF. The chain couples TRBV6-1 to TRBJ2-5; 7 nucleotides agree with TRBD1. The CDR3 length is 13 residues. Unmatched junction bases numbered 6, after V lost 6 bases and J lost 5 bases. CDR1 is MNHNS, CDR2 SASEGT, per germline.

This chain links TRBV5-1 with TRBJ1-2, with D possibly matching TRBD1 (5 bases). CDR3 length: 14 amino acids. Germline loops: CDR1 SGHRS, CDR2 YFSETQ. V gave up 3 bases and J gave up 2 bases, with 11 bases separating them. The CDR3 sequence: CASSSGGRNYGYTF. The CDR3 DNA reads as TGCGCCAGCAGCTCTGGGGGGAGGAACTATGGCTACACCTTC.

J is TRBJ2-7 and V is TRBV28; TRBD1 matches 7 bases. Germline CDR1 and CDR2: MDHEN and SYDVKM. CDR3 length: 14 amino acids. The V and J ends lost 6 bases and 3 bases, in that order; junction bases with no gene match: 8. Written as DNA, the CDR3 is TGTGCCAGCAGCGAAGGGACAGTCTTCTACGAGCAGTACTTC. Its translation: CASSEGTVFYEQYF.

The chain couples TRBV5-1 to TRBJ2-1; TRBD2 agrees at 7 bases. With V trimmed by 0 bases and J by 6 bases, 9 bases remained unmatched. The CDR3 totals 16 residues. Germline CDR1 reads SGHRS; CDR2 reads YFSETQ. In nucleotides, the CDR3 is TGCGCCAGCAGCTTGGCGGTGGGAGGGAGAGGCAATGAGCAGTTCTTC. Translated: CASSLAVGGRGNEQFF.

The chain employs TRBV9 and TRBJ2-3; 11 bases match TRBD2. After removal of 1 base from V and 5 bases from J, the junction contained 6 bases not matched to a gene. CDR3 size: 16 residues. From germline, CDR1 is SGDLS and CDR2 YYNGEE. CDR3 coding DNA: TGTGCCAGCAGCGTATTTAGCGGGGGGGCCGGAGATACGCAGTATTTT. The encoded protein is CASSVFSGGAGDTQYF.

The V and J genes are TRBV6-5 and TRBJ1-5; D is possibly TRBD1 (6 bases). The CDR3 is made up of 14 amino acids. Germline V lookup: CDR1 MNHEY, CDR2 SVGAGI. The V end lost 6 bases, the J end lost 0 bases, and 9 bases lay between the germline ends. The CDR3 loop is CASSSGVSNQPQHF. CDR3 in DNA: TGTGCCAGCAGCTCAGGGGTTAGCAATCAGCCCCAGCATTTT.

This CDR3 reads CASSQDGTSGVHYEQYF. The CDR3 DNA reads TGTGCCAGCAGCCAAGATGGGACTAGCGGGGTCCACTACGAGCAGTACTTC. The chain carries TRBV4-2 and TRBJ2-7; 13 nucleotides align to TRBD2. Per the germline V gene, CDR1 is LGHNA and CDR2 is YNFKEQ. V trimming: 0 bases; J trimming: 3 bases; junction bases outside the gene matches: 5. The CDR3 has 17 amino acids.

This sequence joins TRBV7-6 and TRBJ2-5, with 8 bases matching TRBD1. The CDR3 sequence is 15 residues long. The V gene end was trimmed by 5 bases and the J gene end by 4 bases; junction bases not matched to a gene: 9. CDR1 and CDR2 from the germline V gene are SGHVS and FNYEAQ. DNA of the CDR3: TGTGCCAGCAGCATTACAGGGGGTCGGGGAGAGACCCAGTACTTC. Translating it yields CASSITGGRGETQYF.

Written as DNA, the CDR3 is TGTGCCAGCAGAGCGATGGGACTAGCGGGAGGGGGTGAGCAGTTCTTC. Translation gives CASRAMGLAGGGEQFF. The V call is TRBV6-4, the J call TRBJ2-1; 16 bases agree with TRBD2. The CDR3 sequence is 16 residues long. CDR1 and CDR2 from the germline V gene are MRHNA and SNTAGT. V was clipped by 6 bases and J by 9 bases; unmatched bases: 8.

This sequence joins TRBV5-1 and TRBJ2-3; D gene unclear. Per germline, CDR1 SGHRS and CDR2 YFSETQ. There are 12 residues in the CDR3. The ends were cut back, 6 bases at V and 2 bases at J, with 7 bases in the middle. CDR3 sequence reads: CASNFNTDTQYF. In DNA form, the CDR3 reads TGCGCCAGCAACTTTAACACAGATACGCAGTATTTT.